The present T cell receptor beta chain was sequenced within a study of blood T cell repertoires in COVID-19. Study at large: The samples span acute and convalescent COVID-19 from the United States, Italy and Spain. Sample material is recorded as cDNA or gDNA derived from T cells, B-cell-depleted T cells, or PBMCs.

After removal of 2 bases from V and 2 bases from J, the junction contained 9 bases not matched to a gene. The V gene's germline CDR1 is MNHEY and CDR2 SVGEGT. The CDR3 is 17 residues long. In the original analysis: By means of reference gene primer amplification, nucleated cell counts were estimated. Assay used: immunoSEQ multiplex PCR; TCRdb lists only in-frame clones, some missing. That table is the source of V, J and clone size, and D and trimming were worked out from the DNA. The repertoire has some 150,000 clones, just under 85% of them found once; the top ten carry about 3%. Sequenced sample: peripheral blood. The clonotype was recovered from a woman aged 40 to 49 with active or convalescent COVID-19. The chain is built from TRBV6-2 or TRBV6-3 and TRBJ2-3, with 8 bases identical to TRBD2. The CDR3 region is CASSYPPLAGPTDTQYF. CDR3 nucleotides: TGTGCCAGCAGTTACCCCCCCCTAGCGGGCCCCACAGATACGCAGTATTTT.